Listed below are T cell receptor beta chains from one sample, sequenced in a study of cytomegalovirus exposure and HLA in healthy donors. The repertoire was sequenced with immunoSEQ multiplex PCR; TCRdb's copy has only in-frame clones and lacks some. The sample yields some 110,000 clones, about 87% seen once. The sequenced sample was PBMCs. Receptors were obtained from a woman aged 18-35 years in good health and CMV-seropositive. Both conserved end residues are part of each CDR3. A D gene is named only where the DNA matches it firmly. Clone size is stated in some rows and not others, as once, few, many or a class when expanded.

d_call: -
v_call: TRBV7-6
clone_size: -
j_call: TRBJ2-5
cdr3_aa: CASSRGGGETQYF
cdr3_nt: TGTGCCAGCAGCCGAGGGGGGGGAGAGACCCAGTACTTC

d_call: TRBD2
v_call: TRBV9
clone_size: -
j_call: TRBJ2-5
cdr3_aa: CASSPLAGGIETQYF
cdr3_nt: TGTGCCAGCAGCCCCCTAGCGGGGGGGATAGAGACCCAGTACTTC

d_call: TRBD2
v_call: TRBV28
clone_size: -
j_call: TRBJ2-1
cdr3_aa: CASSGGRGPYNEQFF
cdr3_nt: TGTGCCAGCAGCGGGGGGAGGGGACCCTACAATGAGCAGTTCTTC

d_call: TRBD2
v_call: TRBV2
clone_size: -
j_call: TRBJ2-3
cdr3_aa: CASTLGLDASTDTQYF
cdr3_nt: TGTGCCAGCACCTTAGGACTAGATGCTAGCACAGATACGCAGTATTTT

d_call: TRBD1
v_call: TRBV18
clone_size: -
j_call: TRBJ1-5
cdr3_aa: CASSPPGQGQHQPQHF
cdr3_nt: TGTGCCAGCTCACCTCCGGGACAGGGCCAACATCAGCCCCAGCATTTT

d_call: -
v_call: TRBV7-2
clone_size: -
j_call: TRBJ1-4
cdr3_aa: CASSPGAREGKLFF
cdr3_nt: TGTGCCAGCAGCCCAGGGGCGAGGGAGGGGAAACTGTTTTTT

d_call: -
v_call: TRBV5-8
clone_size: -
j_call: TRBJ2-3
cdr3_aa: CASSSTTTLSPTDTQYF
cdr3_nt: TGTGCCAGCAGCTCCACCACTACTCTTAGCCCCACAGATACGCAGTATTTT

d_call: -
v_call: TRBV10-2
clone_size: -
j_call: TRBJ2-7
cdr3_aa: CASSARALSYEQYF
cdr3_nt: TGCGCCAGCAGTGCGCGGGCCCTCTCCTACGAGCAGTACTTC

d_call: -
v_call: TRBV7-2
clone_size: -
j_call: TRBJ1-3
cdr3_aa: CASSSHRGGNTIYF
cdr3_nt: TGTGCCAGCAGCTCTCACCGAGGAGGAAACACCATATATTTT

d_call: -
v_call: TRBV23-1
clone_size: -
j_call: TRBJ2-2
cdr3_aa: CASWEPQKGNTGELFF
cdr3_nt: TGCGCCAGCTGGGAGCCGCAGAAGGGTAACACCGGGGAGCTGTTTTTT

d_call: TRBD2
v_call: TRBV5-4
clone_size: -
j_call: TRBJ2-5
cdr3_aa: CASSLVHSTIAGVETQYF
cdr3_nt: TGTGCCAGCAGCTTAGTCCACTCCACAATAGCGGGGGTGGAGACCCAGTACTTC

d_call: TRBD1
v_call: TRBV19
clone_size: -
j_call: TRBJ2-7
cdr3_aa: CASSYGPGQSYEQYF
cdr3_nt: TGTGCCAGTAGCTATGGCCCGGGACAGTCCTACGAGCAGTACTTC

d_call: -
v_call: TRBV5-3
clone_size: once
j_call: TRBJ2-7
cdr3_aa: CARSPTLHEQYF
cdr3_nt: TGTGCCAGAAGCCCTACCCTCCACGAGCAGTACTTC

d_call: TRBD1
v_call: TRBV6-4
clone_size: -
j_call: TRBJ2-3
cdr3_aa: CASGNGTGESDTQYF
cdr3_nt: TGTGCCAGCGGAAACGGGACAGGGGAGTCAGATACGCAGTATTTT

d_call: TRBD1
v_call: TRBV7-2
clone_size: -
j_call: TRBJ1-6
cdr3_aa: CASSFGTDNSPLHF
cdr3_nt: TGTGCCAGCAGCTTCGGGACAGATAATTCACCCCTCCACTTT

d_call: -
v_call: TRBV10-3
clone_size: -
j_call: TRBJ1-5
cdr3_aa: CATREGGLGNQPQHF
cdr3_nt: TGTGCCACGAGGGAGGGGGGGCTTGGCAATCAGCCCCAGCATTTT

d_call: -
v_call: TRBV2
clone_size: -
j_call: TRBJ2-3
cdr3_aa: CASDSTSTDTQYF
cdr3_nt: TGTGCCAGTGACTCAACCTCCACAGATACGCAGTATTTT

d_call: TRBD1
v_call: TRBV28
clone_size: -
j_call: TRBJ1-2
cdr3_aa: CASSRPGTGNYGYTF
cdr3_nt: TGTGCCAGCAGCCGTCCCGGGACAGGAAACTATGGCTACACCTTC

d_call: -
v_call: TRBV28
clone_size: -
j_call: TRBJ2-1
cdr3_aa: CASSSDKPSLYNEQFF
cdr3_nt: TGTGCCAGCAGTTCGGACAAGCCGAGCCTCTACAATGAGCAGTTCTTC

d_call: TRBD1
v_call: TRBV2
clone_size: once
j_call: TRBJ2-6
cdr3_aa: CASSEAAGQGLVIGSGANVLTF
cdr3_nt: TGTGCCAGCAGTGAAGCCGCGGGACAGGGGCTGGTCATCGGCTCTGGGGCCAACGTCCTGACTTTC

d_call: -
v_call: TRBV4-1
clone_size: -
j_call: TRBJ1-2
cdr3_aa: CASSQDRQEGSYGYTF
cdr3_nt: TGCGCCAGCAGCCAAGATCGTCAGGAGGGGTCCTATGGCTACACCTTC

d_call: -
v_call: TRBV9
clone_size: -
j_call: TRBJ2-7
cdr3_aa: CASSVDPTGNEQYF
cdr3_nt: TGTGCCAGCAGCGTAGACCCTACAGGTAACGAGCAGTACTTC

d_call: -
v_call: TRBV5-6
clone_size: -
j_call: TRBJ1-5
cdr3_aa: CASSPKLNRDRGNQPQHF
cdr3_nt: TGTGCCAGCAGCCCAAAGCTTAACAGGGATCGGGGCAATCAGCCCCAGCATTTT

d_call: -
v_call: TRBV4-1
clone_size: -
j_call: TRBJ1-4
cdr3_aa: CASSLAPTNEKLFF
cdr3_nt: TGCGCCAGCAGCCTAGCCCCAACTAATGAAAAACTGTTTTTT

d_call: TRBD2
v_call: TRBV10-3
clone_size: -
j_call: TRBJ2-3
cdr3_aa: CAISEPTSGVKDTQYF
cdr3_nt: TGTGCCATCAGTGAGCCGACTAGCGGGGTAAAAGATACGCAGTATTTT

d_call: -
v_call: TRBV29-1
clone_size: -
j_call: TRBJ2-4
cdr3_aa: CSVAFRAGDIQYF
cdr3_nt: TGCAGCGTTGCATTTAGGGCCGGGGACATTCAGTACTTC

d_call: TRBD1
v_call: TRBV27
clone_size: -
j_call: TRBJ2-5
cdr3_aa: CASRGQEETQYF
cdr3_nt: TGTGCCAGCAGGGGACAGGAGGAGACCCAGTACTTC

d_call: TRBD2
v_call: TRBV11-2
clone_size: -
j_call: TRBJ2-3
cdr3_aa: CASSLWRAGGTDTQYF
cdr3_nt: TGTGCCAGCAGCTTATGGCGGGCGGGGGGCACAGATACGCAGTATTTT

d_call: TRBD1
v_call: TRBV19
clone_size: -
j_call: TRBJ1-4
cdr3_aa: CASSQKQGQEKLFF
cdr3_nt: TGTGCCAGTAGTCAAAAACAGGGGCAAGAAAAACTGTTTTTT

d_call: -
v_call: TRBV2
clone_size: once
j_call: TRBJ1-4
cdr3_aa: CASSVVGDSNEKLFF
cdr3_nt: TGTGCCAGCAGTGTGGTAGGAGATTCAAATGAAAAACTGTTTTTT